A single T cell receptor beta chain is shown here with its context. The specificity of this receptor is unknown. Base quality data are lacking; no much larger clone is found one base away. Receptor amplification or capture employed the immunoSEQ multiplex PCR assay. For the multiplex PCR, a mixture combining 60 forward primers for TCR Vbeta segments and 13 reverse primers for TCR Jbeta segments was used. The CDR3 region of rearranged TCR beta genes was amplified from genomic DNA with a multiplex PCR assay. Amplified TCR beta libraries were sequenced as 87-base-pair reads on the Illumina HiSeq System. Concerning the study's data processing: Across the 670 or so repertoires, a later analysis counted approximately 75 million unique TCR beta chains, roughly 11 million of which were shared by at least two donors. Raw reads were error-corrected and collapsed into unique sequences by a nearest-neighbor algorithm in which closely related sequences were merged to remove PCR and sequencing errors. V, D and J gene segments were assigned by aligning CDR3 sequences to IMGT reference sequences. For a sequence to be retained, at least a six-nucleotide match to both a V gene segment and a J gene segment was required. Rearrangements were called productive when the CDR3 lacked stop codons and stayed in frame with V and J; all others were non-productive. CDR3 was defined according to IMGT convention as the region running from the second conserved V-encoded cysteine to the conserved J-encoded phenylalanine. The earlier analysis of 587 of the donors excluded any sequence lacking an unambiguous match to a single V gene segment. An earlier analysis of a few hundred of the donors classified V segments as functional when productive rearrangements were above 56.7% and as segregating when the standard deviation between donors was above 5%. To diagnose cytomegalovirus status from the catalog of TCR beta chain sequences, a statistical classification framework was built. V and J gene assignment, in a later analysis, came from comparing TCR nucleotide sequences with IMGT/GENE-DB human TR gene sequences. A later analysis assigned CDR3 sequences and most-parsimonious VDJ recombination scenarios with the TCRdist pipeline. In a later analysis, every TCR beta chain was defined by the combination of its CDR3 amino acid sequence and its V-gene family, and reads without a unique V-gene family were dropped. In a later analysis, approximately 590 highly shared, low-generation-probability nucleotide sequences were removed to address suspected cross-contamination and a sequencing artifact. In a later analysis, a clonal expansion index for each public chain was calculated from normalized within-repertoire ranks of inferred template counts. In a later analysis, generation probabilities were computed with a VDJ recombination model fitted to out-of-frame rearrangements, and the resulting probabilities were checked against IGoR. A later analysis scored TCR-TCR, TCR-HLA and TCR-CMV co-occurrence with hypergeometric tests, applying a repertoire-size bias correction to TCR pairs. To estimate false discovery rates, a later analysis permuted the HLA or CMV assignments 20 times. In a later analysis, co-occurring TCRs were grouped with DBSCAN, and TCRdist sequence similarity was added when clustering was performed within HLA-allele-positive subsets. For co-occurrence clustering, repertoires with fewer than 30,000 or more than 120,000 public chains were excluded, along with five repertoires with anomalous nucleotide sharing. The table comes from immuneACCESS by way of TCRdb, which keeps in-frame sequences with V and J called. Part of the clones is missing from these tables; in studies checked, under half for an unresolved V gene and the rest for unknown reasons. D and trimming come from the DNA, and the V and J calls and clone size come from that table. The sample yields roughly 67,000 clones; 80% to 90% were counted once. The ten largest clones take up 2.5% to 3% of the sample.

The cohort comprised some 680 healthy bone marrow donors. Cohort members were all nominally healthy when sampled, although unrecorded immune exposures were likely present. The donor was CMV seronegative and belonged to the group of around 350 seronegative cohort members. Each donor provided a peripheral blood sample, and peripheral blood mononuclear cells were used for TCR beta sequencing. The Qiagen DNeasy Blood Extraction Kit was used to extract genomic DNA from the blood cell samples. In the germline V gene, CDR1 corresponds to SGHNT and CDR2 to YENEEA. The V end gives up 5 bases and the J end 3 bases, leaving 3 bases in the junction not matched to a gene. The CDR3 contains 15 residues, cysteine and phenylalanine counted. Only the CDR3 DNA is retained, 45 bases long and in frame from the first base. This sample is part of a study of cytomegalovirus exposure and HLA in healthy donors (dated 2017 in TCRdb). For the wider study: An earlier analysis of several hundred of the donors reported approximately 270 Gb of sequence data and approximately 110 million unique TCR beta sequences from around 200 million T cells. Roughly 300 gigabases of sequencing data and around 88 million unique TCR sequences made up an early release that covered some 640 HLA-typed donors. Of the approximately 370 genotyped donors, 65% to 90% were placed in the genetic ancestry cluster associated with self-reported Caucasian donors. The aim of the study was to test whether cataloging public T cell receptors could identify signatures of past pathogen exposure. Using immunosequencing, the study profiled T cell repertoires from 666 subjects and related those repertoires to cytomegalovirus serostatus. Besides the first cohort of 666 subjects, a separate validation cohort made up of 95 to 150 different subjects was used. To predict cytomegalovirus infection status, the study brought together high-throughput TCR immunosequencing, statistical association of individual TCRs with disease status, and machine learning. To study patterns of TCR occurrence, a later analysis re-analyzed previously published TCR beta repertoires from 550 to 800 donors and added high-resolution HLA genotyping. The later analysis used no new phenotypic data to find candidate immune exposures, relying instead on TCR beta sequences and their occurrence across donors. An earlier analysis of fewer than 700 of the donors applied high-throughput TCR beta sequencing to assess whether each TCR beta V gene segment acted as functional or pseudogenic. Donor age, sex, ethnicity and CMV serostatus were collected together with the repertoire data. In a later genetic analysis, genome-wide SNP genotypes for about 65% of the roughly 700 donors were used, and that subset was treated as a discovery cohort. Every repertoire in the discovery cohort had been generated on one and the same sequencing platform. Class I and class II HLA loci were covered by the typing at four-digit resolution. The number of typed donors differed by locus: about 629-640 for A, B, C, DRB1 and DQB1; approximately 540 for DQA1; about 600 for DPA1; and some 430 for DPB1. Several DR-DQ haplotypes were treated as single units for association and clustering because of strong linkage in the cohort. On average, roughly 200,000 unique TCR beta nucleotide sequences were sequenced per donor among a few hundred genotyped donors of the cohort, with 15% to 20% of those sequences being non-productive. On the study overall, not on this receptor specifically: When HLA alleles, especially DR and DQ, strongly co-occurred, attributing TCR associations to individual alleles was difficult. An association between a missense DCLRE1C variant and V-gene and J-gene trimming of TCR beta chains was found in a later genetic analysis and replicated in an independent cohort. In the study, some 160 TCR beta chains were listed as associated with cytomegalovirus. The presence/absence analyses assumed that sequencing depth was roughly uniform across donors, and that assumption may not be true. Over 15 rarely observed V segments, including chromosome 9 orphons, were excluded from the earlier analysis of 550 to 700 of the donors because counts were too low. Immune exposure information for the cohort was limited to CMV serostatus. An earlier analysis of approximately 500 of the donors showed that most TCR beta V segments appeared in productive rearrangements either about 87% or about 30% of the time, which broadly matched IMGT annotations. Because HLA typing was unavailable for some donors at each locus, only the typed subset was used in association tests. At a false discovery rate of 0.05, a later analysis linked 16,951 TCR beta sequences to specific HLA alleles. The 87-base-pair reads could not distinguish some IMGT-functional V segments, including TRBV6-2 and TRBV6-3, so those segments were excluded. Cytomegalovirus status was reported to be diagnosed by the classifier with high specificity and sensitivity in both the original and validation cohorts. Only TCR beta chains were sequenced in this cohort, and the absence of alpha or paired-chain data limited detectable features. A cluster of highly shared sequence variants was judged likely to be a technical artifact of the sequencing pipeline. A further reported finding was that TCR beta sequences accurately predicted the HLA-A and HLA-B alleles for most subjects in the first cohort. Three of the identified cytomegalovirus-associated TCR beta chains were confirmed in vitro to be specific for cytomegalovirus antigens. A later analysis found that TCR association rates varied across HLA loci, with DRB1 alleles showing the most associated TCRs and HLA-C alleles the fewest. While some public TCRs were present in many individuals, most TCR sequences turned up only very rarely across donors. The authors suggested that the approach could potentially be generalized to other disease states and immunological phenotypes. Several of the top co-occurrence clusters appeared to be linked to parvovirus B19, influenza, CMV and Epstein-Barr virus, according to a later analysis. According to a later genetic analysis, donors in an Asian-associated ancestry cluster had fewer N-insertions in productive TCRs than the roughly 700-donor mean. In a later analysis, HLA-associated TCR beta chains showed more clonal expansion and lower generation probabilities than non-associated chains that were equally common. Correlated functional status among segregating V segments might be attributable to linkage disequilibrium, but an unknown experimental factor could not be ruled out. Most CMV-associated TCR beta chains appeared to be HLA-restricted in a later analysis, and the HLA associations seemed to be driven largely by CMV exposure.

The specimen was PBMCs. The rearrangement joined TRBV11-3 to TRBJ1-4; TRBD1 matches 10 bases in the middle. The sequence came from a woman aged 25 to 39 in good health and CMV-seronegative. The nucleotide sequence reads TGTGCCAGCAGCCCCGACAGGGGGCCTAATGAAAAACTGTTTTTT. This encodes CASSPDRGPNEKLFF.